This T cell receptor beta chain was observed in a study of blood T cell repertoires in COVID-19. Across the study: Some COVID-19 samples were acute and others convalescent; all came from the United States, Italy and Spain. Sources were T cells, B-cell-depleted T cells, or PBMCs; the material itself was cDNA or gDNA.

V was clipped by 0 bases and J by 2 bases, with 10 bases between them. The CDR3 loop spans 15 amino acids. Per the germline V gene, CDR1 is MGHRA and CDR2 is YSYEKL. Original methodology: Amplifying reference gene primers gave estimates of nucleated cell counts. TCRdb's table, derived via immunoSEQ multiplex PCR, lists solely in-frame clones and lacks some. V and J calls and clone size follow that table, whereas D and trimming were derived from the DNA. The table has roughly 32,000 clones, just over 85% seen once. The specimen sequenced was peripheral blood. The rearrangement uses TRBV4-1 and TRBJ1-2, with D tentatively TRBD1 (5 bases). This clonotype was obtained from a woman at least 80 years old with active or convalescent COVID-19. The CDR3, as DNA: TGCGCCAGCAGCCAAGATAGGGGCTACAACTATGGCTACACCTTC. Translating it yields CASSQDRGYNYGYTF.